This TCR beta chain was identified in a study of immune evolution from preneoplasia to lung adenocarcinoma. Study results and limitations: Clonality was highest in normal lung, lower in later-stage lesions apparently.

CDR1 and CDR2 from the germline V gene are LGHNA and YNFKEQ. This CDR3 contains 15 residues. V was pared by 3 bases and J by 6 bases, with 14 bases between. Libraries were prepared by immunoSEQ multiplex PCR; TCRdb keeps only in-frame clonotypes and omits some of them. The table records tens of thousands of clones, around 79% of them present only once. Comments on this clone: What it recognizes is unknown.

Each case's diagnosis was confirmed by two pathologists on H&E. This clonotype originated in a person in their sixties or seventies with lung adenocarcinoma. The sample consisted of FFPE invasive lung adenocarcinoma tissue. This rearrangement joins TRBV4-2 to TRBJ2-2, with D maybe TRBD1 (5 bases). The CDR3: CASSHQGTASGELFF. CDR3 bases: TGTGCCAGCAGCCACCAGGGTACGGCGTCCGGGGAGCTGTTTTTT.